This T cell receptor (beta chain) is drawn from a study of blood T cells in healthy people across ages. Overall study results and limits: From one million sequenced T cells, diversity estimates were lower bounds. Percentage of naive T cells showed a strong correlation with TCR beta diversity. TCR beta diversity per million T cells fell roughly linearly with age.

The study drew donors from healthy Caucasian individuals in Russia aged about 6 to 95. The CDR3 runs to 13 residues. With V trimmed by 4 bases and J by 14 bases, 4 bases remained unmatched. Germline loops: CDR1 SGHDT, CDR2 YYEEEE. This clonotype was counted a few times. Its antigen is as yet unknown. Primers used in a second PCR of roughly 6 to 12 cycles were a sample-barcoded 5' primer and a J-beta primer mix. Using its own MiXCR run on the 5' RACE reads, TCRdb lists one record per CDR3 protein. The sample consists of around 400,000 distinct CDR3 sequences, 52% of them appearing once. Specimen: blood. This chain connects TRBV5-6 to TRBJ2-1, with 15 bases lining up with TRBD2. This TCR came from a man in his sixties in good health. The CDR3 DNA sequence: TGTGCCAGCAGCGCTGGACTAGCGGGGGGGAAGTTCTTC. Its protein is CASSAGLAGGKFF.